This TCR beta chain was identified during a study of cytomegalovirus exposure and HLA in healthy donors. Study-wide findings and caveats: Prior analysis indicated that the majority of TCR beta V segments exhibited productivity approximately 90% or approximately 30% of the time. As was reported, the classifier diagnosed cytomegalovirus status with high specificity and sensitivity. Information on immune exposure was restricted to one variable (CMV serostatus).

Donors counted as nominally healthy when sampled, yet unrecorded immune exposures were likely. Regarding this clone: Its matching antigen is unknown.

Trimming pared 2 bases from V and 0 bases from J, leaving 10 bases between. CDR3 size: 15 residues. Per germline, CDR1 MNHNS and CDR2 SASEGT. Both 60 Vbeta primers and 13 Jbeta primers went into the PCR. Profiled with immunoSEQ multiplex PCR; TCRdb holds only in-frame clones, not every one. The repertoire holds under 95,000 clones, with approximately 7.6% as singletons. This TCR derives from a man aged 50 or older in good health and CMV-seronegative. Sequencing was carried out using PBMCs. V usage is TRBV6-1 and J usage is TRBJ1-1; D possibly corresponds to TRBD1 (5 bases). CDR3 loop: CASSEFRQMNTEAFF. CDR3 DNA: TGTGCCAGCAGTGAATTTCGACAGATGAACACTGAAGCTTTCTTT.